A single T cell receptor (beta chain) is shown here with its context. The antigen remains unidentified. V lost 5 bases and J 0 bases, leaving 7 bases between the germline ends. This CDR3 is built from 13 residues. CDR1 and CDR2 (germline): MDHEN, SYDVKM. Noted time point: patch test 3, about 24 weeks after DPC sensitization. Treatment meaning: therapeutic diphenylcyclopropenone sensitization with weekly scalp DPC. The data belong to a study of human T cells and chemical hapten exposure. Study background: All patients underwent weekly scalp dosing with diphenylcyclopropenone for the full roughly 22-week study. TCR yields per sample varied, mainly owing to small pooled library volume differences. Reading of the patch tests, which applied 0.01% DPC to the upper back, occurred at 6 days.

TCRdb reprocessed the RACE reads with MiXCR, giving one entry per CDR3 protein. Found here are some 170,000 distinct CDR3 sequences, roughly 25% of them singletons; the top ten hold 2.1%. Study-wide findings and caveats: There was no change with DPC sensitization in TCRs above 1 in 1000 frequency.

This TCR derives from a woman under 30 with alopecia areata. Some clones in this sample may be carry-over from other donors' samples. Specimen: whole blood, collected in connection with sensitization to the hapten diphenylcyclopropenone (DPC). V and J are TRBV28 and TRBJ1-1; D is unclear. The CDR3 sequence is CASSPGVNTEAFF. CDR3 nucleotide sequence: TGTGCCAGCAGTCCCGGGGTGAACACTGAAGCTTTCTTT.